Shown below are 22 T cell receptor beta chains from a single sample sequenced in a study of shared clonotypes between healthy human individuals. In the naive CD8 group, cells lacked CD45RO and were positively selected for CCR7, so terminally differentiated effector memory CD45RA+ cells were left out. The method was immunoSEQ multiplex PCR; TCRdb's version includes in-frame clones alone and lacks a portion of them. The top ten clones hold approximately 0.3% of a sample with about 600,000 clones, roughly 98% of them seen once. Input material: naive CD8+ T cells sorted from blood. These receptor sequences come from a man younger than 40 in good health.

J is TRBJ2-1 and V is TRBV29-1, with 9 bases matching TRBD2. CDR1 is SQVTM, CDR2 ANQGSEA, per germline. The ends lost 1 base at V and 6 bases at J; junction bases unmatched: 22. There are 20 residues in the CDR3. The DNA of the CDR3 is TGCAGCGTTGAAGGTCGGCGGAGACTAGCGGCCCGTGAAGATAGCAATGAGCAGTTCTTC. Its protein is CSVEGRRRLAAREDSNEQFF.

The V and J genes are TRBV27 and TRBJ1-4; the D is unclear. Trimming removed 4 bases at V and 0 bases at J, with 3 bases between. The CDR3 is 13 residues long. CDR1 MNHEY and CDR2 SMNVEV come from the germline V gene (reference sequence). The CDR3, as DNA: TGTGCCAGCAGTTACGCAACTAATGAAAAACTGTTTTTT. Residues: CASSYATNEKLFF.

The genes are TRBV5-6 and TRBJ1-4; 9 bases align to TRBD1. The CDR3 is 18 residues long. In germline, CDR1 is SGHDT, CDR2 YYEEEE. V lost 3 bases to trimming and J lost 0 bases; unmatched junction nucleotides: 9. CDR3 residues: CASSSTGGFSSTNEKLFF. As DNA, the CDR3 is TGTGCCAGCAGCTCCACAGGGGGCTTTTCGTCAACTAATGAAAAACTGTTTTTT.

This clone was recorded once. This rearrangement joins TRBV5-4 to TRBJ2-3; 10 bases are a match to TRBD2. The J segment lost 2 bases and the V segment lost 4 bases, leaving 7 bases of the junction unmatched. The germline gives CDR1 SGHNT, CDR2 YYREEE (reference sequence). The CDR3 is 16 residues long. The CDR3 bases are TGTGCCAGCAGCCCGATCACTAGCGGGATCACAGATACGCAGTATTTT. It specifies CASSPITSGITDTQYF. Full variable domain (missing parts from reference TRBV5-4 and TRBJ2-3): ETGVTQSPTHLIKTRGQQVTLRCSSQSGHNTVSWYQQALGQGPQFIFQYYREEENGRGNFPPRFSGLQFPNYSSELNVNALELDDSALYLCASSPITSGITDTQYFGPGTRLTVL.

V gene TRBV13 combines with J gene TRBJ2-7, with 9 nucleotides matching TRBD2. V shed 0 bases and J 5 bases; nucleotides not matched to a gene: 8. This CDR3 comprises 16 residues. CDR1 and CDR2 from the germline V gene are PRHDT and FYEKMQ (reference sequence). CDR3 sequence: CASSLGGAGGPHEQYF. As DNA, the CDR3 is TGTGCCAGCAGCTTAGGTGGAGCGGGAGGTCCCCACGAGCAGTACTTC.

The J gene is TRBJ2-7, the V gene TRBV28; D is unresolved. V gave up 1 base and J gave up 7 bases, with 8 bases separating them. The CDR3 runs to 12 residues. CDR1 MDHEN and CDR2 SYDVKM come from the germline V gene. The CDR3 reads CASSLSPLEQYF. In nucleotides, the CDR3 is TGTGCCAGCAGTTTATCCCCTCTAGAGCAGTACTTC.

In this sample, this clone turned up a few times. The chain joins TRBV27 to TRBJ1-2; D is possibly TRBD1 (6 bases). Germline CDR1 MNHEY, CDR2 SMNVEV (reference sequence). V was pared by 2 bases and J by 13 bases, with 23 bases between. This CDR3 contains 15 residues. The CDR3 bases are TGTGCCAGCAGTTTAACCGGGACACCCTATCCGGGGATCACCTTC. Its translation is CASSLTGTPYPGITF.

The rearrangement joins TRBV4-1 to TRBJ2-1; no reliable D call. Germline-derived CDR1 and CDR2 are MGHRA and YSYEKL. V shed 2 bases and J shed 8 bases, with 10 bases lying between them. This CDR3 is built from 13 residues. The DNA for the CDR3 is TGCGCCAGCAGCCAAAGCAGGTCCGATGAGCAGTTCTTC. Protein: CASSQSRSDEQFF.

The chain couples TRBV11-2 to TRBJ2-6; D remains unclear. CDR3 length: 18 residues. V lost 2 bases to trimming and J lost 0 bases, with 14 bases between them. Germline assignment: CDR1 SGHAT and CDR2 FQNNGV. The CDR3 sequence: CASSLLRWPSSGANVLTF. For the CDR3, the DNA is TGTGCCAGCAGCTTACTGCGCTGGCCAAGCTCTGGGGCCAACGTCCTGACTTTC.

This sequence joins TRBV4-1 and TRBJ1-1; unclear D gene. The CDR3 loop spans 19 amino acids. The germline V gene has CDR1 MGHRA and CDR2 YSYEKL. V lost 0 bases, J lost 3 bases, and 23 bases lay in between. CDR3 amino acids: CASSQDPARLEETDTEAFF. The CDR3 DNA is TGCGCCAGCAGCCAAGATCCCGCCAGGTTAGAAGAAACGGACACTGAAGCTTTCTTT.

This chain joins TRBV9 and TRBJ2-7, with 10 positions matching TRBD2. This CDR3 has 15 residues. The V gene end was trimmed by 0 bases and the J gene end by 3 bases; junction bases not matched to a gene: 3. From germline, CDR1 is SGDLS and CDR2 YYNGEE. The CDR3 here is CASSVGGLADYEQYF. In nucleotides, the CDR3 is TGTGCCAGCAGCGTAGGTGGACTAGCGGACTACGAGCAGTACTTC.

The V and J genes are TRBV29-1 and TRBJ2-5, with D possibly called TRBD1 or TRBD2 (7 bases each). The germline CDR1 and CDR2 sequences are SQVTM and ANQGSEA. The CDR3 loop spans 14 amino acids. The germline V and J ends were trimmed by 7 bases and 1 base, with 16 bases remaining between them. The CDR3: CSGHTGEGQETQYF. CDR3 bases: TGCAGCGGTCACACAGGGGAGGGCCAAGAGACCCAGTACTTC. The full variable domain, completed using reference TRBV29-1 and TRBJ2-5, is SAVISQKPSRDICQRGTSLTIQCQVDSQVTMMFWYRQQPGQSLTLIATANQGSEATYESGFVIDKFPISRPNLTFSTLTVSNMSPEDSSIYLCSGHTGEGQETQYFGPGTRLLVL.

The rearrangement joins TRBV4-3 to TRBJ2-2; D remains ambiguous. Germline-derived CDR1 and CDR2 are LGHNA and YSLEER. The V end was cut by 2 bases, the J end by 2 bases, with 9 bases between. The CDR3 consists of 15 residues. DNA of the CDR3: TGCGCCAGCAGCCAAACCGCCTTTAACACCGGGGAGCTGTTTTTT. It yields the protein CASSQTAFNTGELFF.

The CDR3: CASSYSSRGSRNTQYF. CDR3 coding DNA: TGTGCCAGCAGTTACTCGAGTAGGGGGAGTCGGAATACGCAGTATTTT. The rearrangement links TRBV6-5 to TRBJ2-3; perhaps TRBD1 as D (6 bases). CDR3 length: 16 residues. From germline, CDR1 is MNHEY and CDR2 SVGAGI. V lost 0 bases and J 7 bases, leaving 17 bases between the germline ends.

The chain has TRBV9 and TRBJ1-5; no clear D. V was cut by 0 bases and J by 6 bases, with 10 bases left in between. In germline, CDR1 is SGDLS, CDR2 YYNGEE. CDR3 size: 14 residues. The DNA for the CDR3 is TGTGCCAGCAGCGTAGGTGCGGGAGGTCAGCCCCAGCATTTT. Protein sequence: CASSVGAGGQPQHF.

The chain employs TRBV6-1 and TRBJ2-7; D not resolved. This CDR3 spans 14 amino acids. Deletions cut 4 bases from V and 0 bases from J, with 10 bases between. The germline V gene encodes CDR1 MNHNS and CDR2 SASEGT. The CDR3 protein is CASSGTPSSYEQYF. In DNA form, the CDR3 reads TGTGCCAGCAGTGGTACCCCAAGCTCCTACGAGCAGTACTTC.

Points on this clone: The same CDR3 can be traced to other DNA sequences in this sample. This chain joins TRBV5-4 and TRBJ2-1; D might be TRBD2 (6 bases). Germline loops: CDR1 SGHNT, CDR2 YYREEE (reference sequence). Trimming took 2 bases from V and 6 from J, leaving 6 bases between them. The CDR3 totals 12 residues. Here the CDR3 reads CASSFGGNEQFF. CDR3 nucleotide sequence: TGTGCCAGCAGCTTCGGGGGCAATGAGCAGTTCTTC.

The chain combines TRBV2 with TRBJ2-1; D tentatively fits TRBD1 or TRBD2 (5 bases each). Trimming took off 8 bases at V and 5 bases at J, with 13 bases between the two ends. This CDR3 has 13 residues. Germline CDR1 is SNHLY and CDR2 is FYNNEI. CDR3 DNA sequence: TGTGCCAGCCGAATGATGGGGGACAATGAGCAGTTCTTC. Translation gives CASRMMGDNEQFF.

The chain carries TRBV7-2 and TRBJ2-5; TRBD1 agrees at 8 bases. The V segment lost 4 bases and the J segment 5 bases; nucleotides outside the gene matches: 9. The CDR3 is made up of 15 amino acids. CDR1 and CDR2 from the germline V gene are SGHTA and FQGNSA. For the CDR3, the DNA is TGTGCCAGCAGCTCACCTCAGGGGGCCGGGGAGACCCAGTACTTC. This gives the protein CASSSPQGAGETQYF.

The chain carries TRBV9 and TRBJ2-2, with D tentatively TRBD1 (6 bases). This CDR3 has 16 amino acids. Germline lookup yields CDR1 SGDLS and CDR2 YYNGEE. V lost 1 base, J lost 3 bases, and 13 bases lay in between. The DNA of the CDR3 is TGTGCCAGCAGCGTAACCGGGACATCACACACCGGGGAGCTGTTTTTT. Residues: CASSVTGTSHTGELFF.

The chain recombines TRBV6-1 with TRBJ2-7; possible D gene TRBD1, 5 bases. There are 15 residues in the CDR3. Germline CDR1 reads MNHNS; CDR2 reads SASEGT. V was trimmed by 1 base and J by 2 bases, leaving 12 bases between them. The CDR3, as DNA: TGTGCCAGCAGTGAAGGGACACCTCCTGCCTACGAGCAGTACTTC. It encodes CASSEGTPPAYEQYF.

The V call is TRBV27, the J call TRBJ2-6, with 14 positions matching TRBD2. The CDR3 runs to 18 residues. V shed 8 bases and J 2 bases; nucleotides not matched to a gene: 8. The germline gives CDR1 MNHEY, CDR2 SMNVEV (reference sequence). The CDR3 region is CASRPGLAGDTGANVLTF. Written as DNA, the CDR3 is TGTGCCAGCCGACCGGGACTAGCGGGAGATACTGGGGCCAACGTCCTGACTTTC.